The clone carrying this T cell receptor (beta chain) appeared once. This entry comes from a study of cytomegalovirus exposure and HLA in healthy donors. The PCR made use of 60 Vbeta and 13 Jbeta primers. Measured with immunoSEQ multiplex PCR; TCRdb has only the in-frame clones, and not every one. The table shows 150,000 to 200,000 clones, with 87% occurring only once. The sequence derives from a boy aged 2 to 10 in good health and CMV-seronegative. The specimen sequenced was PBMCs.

CDR3 sequence: CASSLGQGAGLETQYF. In DNA form, the CDR3 reads TGTGCCAGCAGCTTGGGACAGGGGGCCGGGTTGGAGACCCAGTACTTC. The chain has TRBV5-6 and TRBJ2-5, with 10 bases fitting TRBD1. J was trimmed by 5 bases and V by 0 bases; bases with no gene match: 7. Germline V CDR1 and CDR2: SGHDT, YYEEEE. This CDR3 has 16 residues.